The rows below give T cell receptor beta chains drawn from one sample of a study of T cell changes during pregnancy in multiple sclerosis. Profiling relied on immunoSEQ multiplex PCR, and the TCRdb table lists in-frame clones only, not all of them. The table shows fewer than 40,000 clones, with roughly nine tenths occurring only once. Sequencing used CD4+ T cells from peripheral blood mononuclear cells, obtained in the second trimester of pregnancy. These receptors were taken from a female donor in good health, enrolled as a control in a pregnancy study. Each CDR3 is given with its conserved first and last residue. Fields, in order: D gene, clone size, V gene, J gene, CDR3 DNA, CDR3 protein. D genes are given only for firm matches. Clone sizes are given selectively: once, few, many, or a class where the clone is expanded.

D: .
size: .
V: TRBV19
J: TRBJ1-1
DNA: TGTGCCAGTAGGGGGACTCGGGGGAAGACTGAAGCTTTCTTT
CDR3: CASRGTRGKTEAFF

D: .
size: .
V: TRBV7-9
J: TRBJ2-1
DNA: TGTGCCAGCAGTCAAAGCGAGAGCTCCTACAATGAGCAGTTCTTC
CDR3: CASSQSESSYNEQFF

D: .
size: .
V: TRBV2
J: TRBJ1-1
DNA: TGTGCCAGCAGCTACAGGGATGGCACTGAAGCTTTCTTT
CDR3: CASSYRDGTEAFF

D: .
size: .
V: TRBV5-1
J: TRBJ1-1
DNA: TGCGCCAGCAGCTTGGAAAACAGGCAAAGGAACACTGAAGCTTTCTTT
CDR3: CASSLENRQRNTEAFF

D: TRBD1
size: .
V: TRBV5-1
J: TRBJ1-2
DNA: TGCGCCAGCAGCTTGGGGGACAGGGGGCCCGGTGGCTACACCTTC
CDR3: CASSLGDRGPGGYTF

D: .
size: .
V: TRBV19
J: TRBJ1-1
DNA: TGTGCCAGTAGCCTCTTCCTGAGGGCGCGAGACACTGAAGCTTTCTTT
CDR3: CASSLFLRARDTEAFF

D: TRBD1
size: .
V: TRBV18
J: TRBJ2-1
DNA: TGTGCCAGCTCGCCAGCGAGGACGGACAGGAGGTACAATGAGCAGTTCTTC
CDR3: CASSPARTDRRYNEQFF

D: TRBD1
size: .
V: TRBV27
J: TRBJ2-3
DNA: TGTGCCAGCACTTCGACAGGGTCAGGAGATACGCAGTATTTT
CDR3: CASTSTGSGDTQYF

D: .
size: .
V: TRBV27
J: TRBJ1-2
DNA: TGTGCCAGCAGTCTCCCGGGGGGGGCAGGTGGCTACACCTTC
CDR3: CASSLPGGAGGYTF

D: TRBD1
size: .
V: TRBV9
J: TRBJ1-2
DNA: TGTGCCAGCAGCGTAGGAGTAACAGGGGATGGCTACACCTTC
CDR3: CASSVGVTGDGYTF

D: TRBD2
size: .
V: TRBV18
J: TRBJ2-1
DNA: TGTGCCAGCTCACGGCTAGCGGGAGTGGAGAATGAGCAGTTCTTC
CDR3: CASSRLAGVENEQFF

D: .
size: .
V: TRBV29-1
J: TRBJ1-1
DNA: TGCAGCGGGGGGCCTAAAGGAGTGGTCACTGAAGCTTTCTTT
CDR3: CSGGPKGVVTEAFF

D: .
size: .
V: TRBV28
J: TRBJ1-1
DNA: TGTGCCAGCAGTCTCGTTACAGCGAACACTGAAGCTTTCTTT
CDR3: CASSLVTANTEAFF

D: .
size: .
V: TRBV28
J: TRBJ1-1
DNA: TGTGCCAGCAGAATCAAATTGACTGAAGCTTTCTTT
CDR3: CASRIKLTEAFF

D: .
size: .
V: TRBV2
J: TRBJ2-6
DNA: TGTGCCAGCAGTGAATCAGGGGCCTACTCTGGGGCCAACGTCCTGACTTTC
CDR3: CASSESGAYSGANVLTF

D: .
size: .
V: TRBV5-4
J: TRBJ2-1
DNA: TGTGCCAGCAGCTTGGGTCTAGAATCCTACAATGAGCAGTTCTTC
CDR3: CASSLGLESYNEQFF

D: TRBD1
size: .
V: TRBV6-1
J: TRBJ2-5
DNA: TGTGCCAGCAGTTCTGGACAGGTAGAGGGTGAGACCCAGTACTTC
CDR3: CASSSGQVEGETQYF

D: TRBD2
size: .
V: TRBV9
J: TRBJ2-1
DNA: TGTGCCAGCAGCGTACCGAGCGGGAGAGGTGGTCGGAATGAGCAGTTCTTC
CDR3: CASSVPSGRGGRNEQFF

D: .
size: .
V: TRBV9
J: TRBJ2-1
DNA: TGTGCCAGCAGCGTAGGGACTTCTTGGGATGAGCAGTTCTTC
CDR3: CASSVGTSWDEQFF

D: .
size: .
V: TRBV27
J: TRBJ2-1
DNA: TGTGCCAGCAGTCACTATAGCGTTCCGAGTCCCAATGAGCAGTTCTTC
CDR3: CASSHYSVPSPNEQFF

D: TRBD2
size: .
V: TRBV30
J: TRBJ2-1
DNA: TGTGCCTGGACGGCCAACGGGGGGAATGAGCAGTTCTTC
CDR3: CAWTANGGNEQFF

D: .
size: .
V: TRBV5-5
J: TRBJ2-7
DNA: .
CDR3: CASSFGPGPIYEQYF

D: TRBD2
size: .
V: TRBV5-1
J: TRBJ2-1
DNA: TGCGCCAGCAGCCCTGGGACTAGCGGGAGGGCCGTTTATGAGCAGTTCTTC
CDR3: CASSPGTSGRAVYEQFF

D: .
size: .
V: TRBV28
J: TRBJ1-2
DNA: TGTGCCAGCAACATGGGGCAGAACAGCTATGGCTACACCTTC
CDR3: CASNMGQNSYGYTF

D: .
size: once
V: TRBV9
J: TRBJ2-2
DNA: TGTGCCAGCAGCGTCACAGGTCATACCGGGGAGCTGTTTTTT
CDR3: CASSVTGHTGELFF

D: TRBD2
size: .
V: TRBV27
J: TRBJ2-1
DNA: TGTGCCTCCCGGGAAGCGGGGAGCGAGCAGTTCTTC
CDR3: CASREAGSEQFF

D: TRBD1
size: .
V: TRBV10-3
J: TRBJ1-2
DNA: TGTGCCATCGGGGAACAGGGGCCGCCGCATGGCTACACCTTC
CDR3: CAIGEQGPPHGYTF

D: TRBD1
size: once
V: TRBV2
J: TRBJ1-4
DNA: TGTGCCAGCAGAAATGGGCAGGGGGCACCTAATGAAAAACTGTTTTTT
CDR3: CASRNGQGAPNEKLFF

D: .
size: .
V: TRBV5-6
J: TRBJ1-2
DNA: TGTGCCAGCAGCTTGGGGCAGTCCGGCTACACCTTC
CDR3: CASSLGQSGYTF

D: TRBD1
size: .
V: TRBV4-1
J: TRBJ1-1
DNA: TGCGCCAGCAGCCAAGGACAGGGGGCGCGGACTGAAGCTTTCTTT
CDR3: CASSQGQGARTEAFF

D: .
size: .
V: TRBV20-1
J: TRBJ2-1
DNA: TGCAGTGCCCGCGCCGGCAGGGCGCAGTTCTTC
CDR3: CSARAGRAQFF

D: .
size: .
V: TRBV5-1
J: TRBJ1-1
DNA: TGCGCCAGCAGCTTAACATCAGGAGGCACTGAAGCTTTCTTT
CDR3: CASSLTSGGTEAFF

D: .
size: .
V: TRBV28
J: TRBJ1-2
DNA: TGTGCCAGCAGCGTAGGGGGATATGGCTACACCTTC
CDR3: CASSVGGYGYTF

D: TRBD1
size: .
V: TRBV27
J: TRBJ1-2
DNA: TGTGCCAGCGGACGGACAGGGTTGGGTTATGGCTACACCTTC
CDR3: CASGRTGLGYGYTF

D: .
size: few
V: TRBV11-2
J: TRBJ2-5
DNA: TGTGCCAGCAGCCACTTCTTCGCGAGGGTCCCCGGGGAGACCCAGTACTTC
CDR3: CASSHFFARVPGETQYF

D: .
size: once
V: TRBV28
J: TRBJ2-5
DNA: TGTGCCAGCAGTTTGGGGGGCCAAGAGACCCAGTACTTC
CDR3: CASSLGGQETQYF

D: TRBD1
size: once
V: TRBV19
J: TRBJ2-7
DNA: TGTGCCAGTAGTATCCGGGACAGCCATTACGAGCAGTACTTC
CDR3: CASSIRDSHYEQYF

D: TRBD2
size: .
V: TRBV13
J: TRBJ2-3
DNA: TGTGCCAGCAGCCCAGAAGCAGCGGGAGCGGGCACAGATACGCAGTATTTT
CDR3: CASSPEAAGAGTDTQYF

D: .
size: .
V: TRBV30
J: TRBJ1-3
DNA: TGTGCCTGGAGTTCCGCAGGGTCAGGAAACACCATATATTTT
CDR3: CAWSSAGSGNTIYF

D: TRBD1
size: .
V: TRBV28
J: TRBJ1-5
DNA: TGTGCCAGCAGATATGACAGGGGCCGACAGCCCCAGCATTTT
CDR3: CASRYDRGRQPQHF

D: .
size: .
V: TRBV6-6
J: TRBJ1-1
DNA: TGTGCCAGCAGTTCACAAGGGGAGAACACTGAAGCTTTCTTT
CDR3: CASSSQGENTEAFF

D: .
size: .
V: TRBV6-5
J: TRBJ2-5
DNA: TGTGCCAGCAGTTATCATGGCGGGGAGGAGACCCAGTACTTC
CDR3: CASSYHGGEETQYF

D: TRBD1
size: .
V: TRBV7-6
J: TRBJ2-1
DNA: TGTGCCAGCAGCTTGACAGGGGGCTCCTACAATGAGCAGTTCTTC
CDR3: CASSLTGGSYNEQFF

D: .
size: .
V: TRBV5-1
J: TRBJ2-7
DNA: TGCGCCAGCAGCGAAGCTACCACAGGGAACGAGCAGTACTTC
CDR3: CASSEATTGNEQYF

D: TRBD2
size: .
V: TRBV29-1
J: TRBJ2-7
DNA: TGCAGCGTGGGACAAGCGGGAGGGCCGGGCTACGAGCAGTACTTC
CDR3: CSVGQAGGPGYEQYF

D: .
size: .
V: TRBV10-2
J: TRBJ2-5
DNA: TGCGCCAGCTCTGAGGTTATGGGGGGTGAGACCCAGTACTTC
CDR3: CASSEVMGGETQYF

D: .
size: once
V: TRBV28
J: TRBJ1-1
DNA: TGTGCCAGCAGTTTTCGGGTCTGGGAGCGGGGCAGGAACACTGAAGCTTTCTTT
CDR3: CASSFRVWERGRNTEAFF

D: TRBD1
size: .
V: TRBV12-5
J: TRBJ1-3
DNA: TGTGCTAGTGGTTTGGATCAGGGGGCCGTAGGGGCATTT
CDR3: CASGLDQGAVGAF

D: TRBD2
size: .
V: TRBV5-4
J: TRBJ2-5
DNA: TGTGCCAGCAGCTTGGCCTGGACTAGGGAAGAGACCCAGTACTTC
CDR3: CASSLAWTREETQYF

D: .
size: .
V: TRBV7-8
J: TRBJ1-2
DNA: TGTGCCAGCAGCTTAGGTGGGAGGGGGTCTCTCTATGGCTACACCTTC
CDR3: CASSLGGRGSLYGYTF

D: TRBD1
size: .
V: TRBV5-1
J: TRBJ2-7
DNA: TGCGCCAGCAGCTTTGATTATGACAGGGGAAAAGAGCAGTACTTC
CDR3: CASSFDYDRGKEQYF

D: .
size: .
V: TRBV7-9
J: TRBJ2-3
DNA: TGTGCCAGCAGCCTAGGGGACACTAGCACAGATACGCAGTATTTT
CDR3: CASSLGDTSTDTQYF

D: .
size: medium-sized
V: TRBV15
J: TRBJ2-7
DNA: TGTGCCACCAGCAGACAGGGCATGGACTACGAGCAGTACTTC
CDR3: CATSRQGMDYEQYF

D: TRBD1
size: .
V: TRBV7-2
J: TRBJ1-1
DNA: TGTGCCAGCAGCTTAGGGACAGGCACGCTGGGAACTGAAGCTTTCTTT
CDR3: CASSLGTGTLGTEAFF

D: .
size: .
V: TRBV28
J: TRBJ1-2
DNA: TGTGCCAGCACCGCCCGGGACACGTACTATGGCTACACCTTC
CDR3: CASTARDTYYGYTF

D: TRBD1
size: .
V: TRBV19
J: TRBJ2-1
DNA: TGTGCCAGTAGTCCCCAACCGGGACAGGGGGCGCGGGAGCAGTTCTTC
CDR3: CASSPQPGQGAREQFF

D: .
size: .
V: TRBV7-8
J: TRBJ2-1
DNA: TGTGCCAGCAGCTTAGGAGATCCAGGCAATGAGCAGTTCTTC
CDR3: CASSLGDPGNEQFF